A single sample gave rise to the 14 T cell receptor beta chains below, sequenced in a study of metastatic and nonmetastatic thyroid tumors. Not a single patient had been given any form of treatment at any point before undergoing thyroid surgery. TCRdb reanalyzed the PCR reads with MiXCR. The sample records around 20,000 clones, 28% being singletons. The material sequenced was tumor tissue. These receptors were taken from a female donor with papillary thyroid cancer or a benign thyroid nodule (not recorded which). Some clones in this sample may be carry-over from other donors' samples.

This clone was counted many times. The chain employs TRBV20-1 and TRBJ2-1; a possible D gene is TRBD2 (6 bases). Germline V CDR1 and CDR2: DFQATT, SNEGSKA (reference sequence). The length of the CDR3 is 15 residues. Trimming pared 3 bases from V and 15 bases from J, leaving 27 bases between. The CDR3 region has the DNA TGCAGTGCTAGGAGGCCCAGCGGGTACCTAGGCGGGGCGTTCTTC. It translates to CSARRPSGYLGGAFF.

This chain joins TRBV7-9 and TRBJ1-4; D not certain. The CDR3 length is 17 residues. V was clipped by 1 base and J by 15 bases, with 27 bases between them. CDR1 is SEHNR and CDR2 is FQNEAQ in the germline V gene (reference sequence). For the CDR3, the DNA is TGTGCCAGCAGCTTAGTCGTGAATTTTGGAACTAATGAAGAAATGTTTTTT. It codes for CASSLVVNFGTNEEMFF.

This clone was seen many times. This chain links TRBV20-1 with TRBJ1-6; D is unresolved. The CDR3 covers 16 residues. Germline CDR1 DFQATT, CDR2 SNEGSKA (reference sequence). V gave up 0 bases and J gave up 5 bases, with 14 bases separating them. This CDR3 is CSARDAVENHNSPLHF. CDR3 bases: TGCAGTGCTAGAGACGCCGTCGAGAACCATAATTCACCCCTCCACTTT.

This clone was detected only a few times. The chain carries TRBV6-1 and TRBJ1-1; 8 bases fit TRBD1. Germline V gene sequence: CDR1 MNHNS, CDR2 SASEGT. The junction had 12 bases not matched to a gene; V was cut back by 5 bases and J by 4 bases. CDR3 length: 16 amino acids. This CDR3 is CASSPLRAGGFTEAFF. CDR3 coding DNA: TGTGCCAGCAGTCCCCTAAGGGCAGGGGGCTTCACTGAAGCTTTCTTT.

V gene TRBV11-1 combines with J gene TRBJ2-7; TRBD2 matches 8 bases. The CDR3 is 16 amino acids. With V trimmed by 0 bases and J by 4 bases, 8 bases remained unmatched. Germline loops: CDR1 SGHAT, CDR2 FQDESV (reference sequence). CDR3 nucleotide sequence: TGTGCCAGCAGCTTAGCGGTAGCGGGGCTATCGTACGAGCAGTACTTC. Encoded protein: CASSLAVAGLSYEQYF.

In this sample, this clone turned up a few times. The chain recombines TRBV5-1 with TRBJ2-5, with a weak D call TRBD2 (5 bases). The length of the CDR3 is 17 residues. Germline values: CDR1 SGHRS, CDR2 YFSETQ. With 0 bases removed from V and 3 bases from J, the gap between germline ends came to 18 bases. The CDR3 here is CASSLALRTEAEETQYF. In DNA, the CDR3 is TGCGCCAGCAGCTTGGCATTGAGGACGGAGGCGGAAGAGACCCAGTACTTC.

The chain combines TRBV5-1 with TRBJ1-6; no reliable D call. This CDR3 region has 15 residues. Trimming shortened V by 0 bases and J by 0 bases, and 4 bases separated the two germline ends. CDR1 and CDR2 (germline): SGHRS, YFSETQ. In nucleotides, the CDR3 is TGCGCCAGCAGCTTGGGAGACTCCTATAATTCACCCCTCCACTTT. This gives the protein CASSLGDSYNSPLHF.

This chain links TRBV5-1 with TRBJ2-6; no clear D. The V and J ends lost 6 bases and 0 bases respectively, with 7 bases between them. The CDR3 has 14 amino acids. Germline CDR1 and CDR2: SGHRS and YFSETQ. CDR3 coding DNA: TGCGCCAGCAACACTGCCTCTGGGGCCAACGTCCTGACTTTC. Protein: CASNTASGANVLTF.

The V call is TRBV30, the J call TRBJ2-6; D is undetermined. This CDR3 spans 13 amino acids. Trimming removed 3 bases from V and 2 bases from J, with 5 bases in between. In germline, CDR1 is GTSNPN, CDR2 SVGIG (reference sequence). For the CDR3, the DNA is TGTGCCTGGAGGGCAACTGGGGCCAACGTCCTGACTTTC. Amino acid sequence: CAWRATGANVLTF.

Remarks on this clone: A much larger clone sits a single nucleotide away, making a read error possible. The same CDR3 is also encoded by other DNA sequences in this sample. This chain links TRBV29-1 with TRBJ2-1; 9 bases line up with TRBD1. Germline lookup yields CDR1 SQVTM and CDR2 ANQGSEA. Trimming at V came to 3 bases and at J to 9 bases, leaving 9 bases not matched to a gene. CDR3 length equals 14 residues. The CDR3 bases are TGCAGCGTTGAGGTCGGCACAGGGGGCACTGAGCAGTTCTTC. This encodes CSVEVGTGGTEQFF.

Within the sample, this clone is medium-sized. CDR3 sequence reads: CASSEEGKLNTEAFF. Written as DNA, the CDR3 is TGTGCCAGCAGTGAAGAAGGGAAGTTGAACACTGAAGCTTTCTTT. The chain links TRBV6-1 to TRBJ1-1; D call uncertain. CDR1 MNHNS and CDR2 SASEGT come from the germline V gene. The V end was cut by 1 base, the J end by 0 bases, with 9 bases between. The CDR3 sequence is 15 residues long.

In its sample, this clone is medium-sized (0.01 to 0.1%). CDR3 bases: TGTGCCAGCAGTTTACTCGGAGGGAACACTGAAGCTTTCTTT. It translates to CASSLLGGNTEAFF. This chain connects TRBV28 to TRBJ1-1; D is undetermined. This CDR3 is built from 14 residues. Per germline, CDR1 MDHEN and CDR2 SYDVKM. Trimming removed 2 bases from V and 1 base from J, with 8 bases in between.

CDR3 in amino acids: CSAKTGGAYGYTF. CDR3 DNA sequence: TGCAGTGCTAAAACAGGGGGCGCGTATGGCTACACCTTC. V usage is TRBV20-1 and J usage is TRBJ1-2, with TRBD1 matching over 9 bases. V lost 4 bases and J lost 5; bases outside the gene matches: 5. The CDR3 sequence is 13 residues long. The germline V gene has CDR1 DFQATT and CDR2 SNEGSKA (reference sequence).

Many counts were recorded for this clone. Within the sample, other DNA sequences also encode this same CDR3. The CDR3 coding sequence is TGTGCCAGCAGTTTAGTCGGCGGGAGGGAGACGCAGTATTTT. Encoded protein: CASSLVGGRETQYF. The chain has TRBV28 and TRBJ2-3; 9 bases match TRBD2. Trimming removed 2 bases from V and 9 bases from J; junction bases left unmatched: 6. In germline, CDR1 is MDHEN, CDR2 SYDVKM. The CDR3 has 14 amino acids. Supplemented by reference TRBV28 and TRBJ2-3, the full variable domain reads DVKVTQSSRYLVKRTGEKVFLECVQDMDHENMFWYRQDPGLGLRLIYFSYDVKMKEKGDIPEGYSVSREKKERFSLILESASTNQTSMYLCASSLVGGRETQYFGPGTRLTVL.